This entry lists 25 T cell receptor beta chains sequenced from one sample in a study of blood T cell repertoires in COVID-19. Generated by immunoSEQ multiplex PCR, the TCRdb table keeps only in-frame clones and is missing some. Here the sample spans some 190,000 clones, approximately 80% being singletons. Sequencing used PBMCs or T cells enriched from blood (not recorded which). Receptor source: a man in his 60s who had been exposed to COVID-19.

CDR3 amino acids: CASSNRDTNNSPLHF. In DNA, the CDR3 is TGTGCCAGCAGCAACCGGGACACCAATAATTCACCCCTCCACTTT. This chain uses TRBV6-2 or TRBV6-3 with TRBJ1-6; D is possibly TRBD1 (6 bases). Germline loops: CDR1 MNHEY, CDR2 SVGEGT. The V end was cut by 6 bases, the J end by 5 bases, with 14 bases between. CDR3 length equals 15 residues.

The chain uses TRBV7-2 and TRBJ1-5; D perhaps matches TRBD1 (6 bases). The CDR3 runs 15 residues. Looked up from germline, CDR1 is SGHTA and CDR2 is FQGNSA. Trimming pared 2 bases from V and 0 bases from J, leaving 8 bases between. The CDR3 is CASSLSGVSNQPQHF. CDR3 nucleotides: TGTGCCAGCAGCTTATCAGGGGTTAGCAATCAGCCCCAGCATTTT.

The DNA of the CDR3 is TGTGCCAGCAGCGGATGGGCTAGCGGGAACACAGATACGCAGTATTTT. It is translated as CASSGWASGNTDTQYF. The chain joins TRBV13 to TRBJ2-3, with 9 bases lining up with TRBD2. Germline CDR1 reads PRHDT; CDR2 reads FYEKMQ (reference sequence). Trimming took 5 bases from V and 2 from J; bases not matched to a gene: 8. This CDR3 has 16 amino acids.

The chain combines TRBV7-3 with TRBJ1-1, with D hard to call. Between the trimmed V and J ends, which lost 5 bases and 2 bases, there was a span of 15 bases. The CDR3 runs 15 residues. Germline-derived CDR1 and CDR2 are SGHTA and FQGTGA. CDR3 residues: CASSPQPRSNTEAFF. The CDR3 region has the DNA TGTGCCAGCAGCCCCCAACCCCGGAGTAACACTGAAGCTTTCTTT.

This clone was seen a handful of times. This chain connects TRBV27 to TRBJ2-7; 7 positions match TRBD1. The CDR3 consists of 14 residues. The V and J ends lost 5 bases and 3 bases, in that order; junction bases with no gene match: 7. The germline V gene encodes CDR1 MNHEY and CDR2 SMNVEV (reference sequence). The CDR3 region is CASSPLDRDYEQYF. CDR3 nucleotides: TGTGCCAGCAGTCCCCTCGACAGGGACTACGAGCAGTACTTC.

This clone was seen a single time. V usage is TRBV7-3 and J usage is TRBJ1-6; D possibly corresponds to TRBD1 (6 bases). Germline values: CDR1 SGHTA, CDR2 FQGTGA. Trimming removed 5 bases from V and 7 bases from J, with 15 bases in between. This CDR3 contains 15 residues. The DNA for the CDR3 is TGTGCCAGCAGCCCCAGGGGCGGTTCGAATTCACCCCTCCACTTT. It codes for CASSPRGGSNSPLHF.

The V gene is TRBV29-1, the J gene TRBJ1-2; D call uncertain. Looked up from germline, CDR1 is SQVTM and CDR2 is ANQGSEA. V was pared by 4 bases and J by 0 bases, with 6 bases between. This CDR3 has 12 amino acids. CDR3 in amino acids: CSVGSANYGYTF. CDR3 bases: TGCAGCGTTGGGTCAGCTAACTATGGCTACACCTTC.

The V and J genes are TRBV6-1 and TRBJ1-6; no clear D gene. Germline V gives CDR1 MNHNS, CDR2 SASEGT. V lost 3 bases and J 10 bases, leaving 13 bases between the germline ends. The CDR3 contains 14 residues. CDR3 in DNA: TGTGCCAGCAGTGACCCGAGGGCGGTCTCACCCCTCCACTTT. This translates into CASSDPRAVSPLHF.

Written as DNA, the CDR3 is TGTGCCAGCATTGGGCTAGCGGGTCAGCAGTTCTTC. Translation gives CASIGLAGQQFF. The V and J genes are TRBV28 and TRBJ2-1, with 8 nucleotides matching TRBD2. Germline V lookup: CDR1 MDHEN, CDR2 SYDVKM. CDR3 length: 12 residues. V was pared by 7 bases and J by 11 bases, with 7 bases of the junction left unmatched.

The V and J genes are TRBV5-1 and TRBJ2-3, with 7 nucleotides matching TRBD1. The V gene end was trimmed by 0 bases and the J gene end by 5 bases; junction bases not matched to a gene: 3. The CDR3 contains 14 residues. The germline CDR1 and CDR2 sequences are SGHRS and YFSETQ. CDR3 sequence reads: CASSLVAGGDTQYF. DNA for the CDR3: TGCGCCAGCAGCTTGGTGGCAGGGGGAGATACGCAGTATTTT.

The genes are TRBV7-2 and TRBJ2-7, with 9 nucleotides matching TRBD1. Germline V gene data show CDR1 as SGHTA and CDR2 as FQGNSA. CDR3 length: 14 residues. The J segment lost 1 base and the V segment lost 5 bases, leaving 3 bases of the junction unmatched. CDR3 sequence reads: CASSAGQGSYEQYF. DNA for the CDR3: TGTGCCAGCAGCGCCGGACAGGGGTCCTACGAGCAGTACTTC.

This clone came up many times. This chain links TRBV9 with TRBJ1-1; maybe TRBD1 (6 bases). Germline V gene sequence: CDR1 SGDLS, CDR2 YYNGEE. This CDR3 comprises 13 residues. The ends were cut back, 6 bases at V and 6 bases at J, with 15 bases in the middle. The CDR3 region has the DNA TGTGCCAGCAAACCGCAGGGGTCCGCTGAAGCTTTCTTT. Protein product: CASKPQGSAEAFF. The entire variable domain, with the rest obtained from reference TRBV9 and TRBJ1-1, is as follows: DSGVTQTPKHLITATGQRVTLRCSPRSGDLSVYWYQQSLDQGLQFLIQYYNGEERAKGNILERFSAQQFPDLHSELNLSSLELGDSALYFCASKPQGSAEAFFGQGTRLTVV.

This chain uses TRBV6-7 with TRBJ2-7; no reliable D call. TRBV6-7 is an open reading frame, and its role is uncertain. V was trimmed by 7 bases and J by 3 bases, leaving 19 bases between them. The CDR3 is 15 amino acids. Here the CDR3 reads CASNDEPGGFYEQYF. The CDR3 region has the DNA TGTGCCAGCAACGACGAGCCCGGCGGCTTCTACGAGCAGTACTTC.

The genes are TRBV7-2 and TRBJ2-7; D possibly corresponds to TRBD1 (6 bases). The germline V and J ends were trimmed by 1 base and 4 bases, with 8 bases remaining between them. Germline V gene data show CDR1 as SGHTA and CDR2 as FQGNSA. The CDR3 covers 13 residues. CDR3 residues: CASSLETGYEQYF. The CDR3 nucleotides are TGTGCCAGCAGCTTAGAGACAGGATACGAGCAGTACTTC.

The chain is built from TRBV24-1 and TRBJ1-1; the match to TRBD1 covers 8 bases. Looked up from germline, CDR1 is KGHDR and CDR2 is SFDVKD. This CDR3 is 12 amino acids long. With 9 bases clipped from V and 5 bases from J, the junction kept 4 bases outside the gene matches. The CDR3 bases are TGTGCCACCCAGGGGGCGCGGACTGAAGCTTTCTTT. It is translated as CATQGARTEAFF.

The rearrangement joins TRBV4-3 to TRBJ1-6, with D uncertain. Germline assignment: CDR1 LGHNA and CDR2 YSLEER. V dropped 1 base and J dropped 0 bases, with 4 bases sitting between them. The CDR3 contains 15 residues. The DNA of the CDR3 is TGCGCCAGCAGCCAAGGCAGCTCCTATAATTCACCCCTCCACTTT. This encodes CASSQGSSYNSPLHF.

The rearrangement links TRBV5-1 to TRBJ1-5, with 11 bases lining up with TRBD1. There are 15 residues in the CDR3. The V gene end was trimmed by 2 bases and the J gene end by 7 bases; junction bases not matched to a gene: 5. CDR1 is SGHRS and CDR2 is YFSETQ in the germline V gene. As DNA, the CDR3 is TGCGCCAGCAGCTTAGGACAGGGGGCGGAACAGCCCCAGCATTTT. Its protein product is CASSLGQGAEQPQHF.

This chain joins TRBV9 and TRBJ2-7; 14 bases map to TRBD2. Per germline, CDR1 SGDLS and CDR2 YYNGEE. The CDR3 contains 17 residues. V shed 9 bases and J 0 bases; nucleotides not matched to a gene: 11. For the CDR3, the DNA is TGTGCCACCAGAGGGATTGGGACTAGCGGGAGCTCCTACGAGCAGTACTTC. Its protein is CATRGIGTSGSSYEQYF.

The rearrangement uses TRBV19 and TRBJ2-7; a possible D gene is TRBD1 (5 bases). Germline lookup yields CDR1 LNHDA and CDR2 SQIVND (reference sequence). Trimming took off 3 bases at V and 3 bases at J, with 9 bases between the two ends. The CDR3 runs 13 residues. The CDR3 sequence: CASSIHRYYEQYF. The CDR3 DNA reads TGTGCCAGTAGTATCCACAGGTACTACGAGCAGTACTTC.

The chain couples TRBV7-9 to TRBJ2-7, with 8 bases lining up with TRBD2. Looked up from germline, CDR1 is SEHNR and CDR2 is FQNEAQ (reference sequence). The ends lost 2 bases at V and 0 bases at J; junction bases unmatched: 6. The CDR3 has 16 amino acids. The CDR3 protein is CASSLSVLADSYEQYF. For the CDR3, the DNA is TGTGCCAGCAGCTTATCCGTACTAGCGGACTCCTACGAGCAGTACTTC.

This clone has a single count. V usage is TRBV27 and J usage is TRBJ2-3; 7 positions match TRBD1. In germline, CDR1 is MNHEY, CDR2 SMNVEV (reference sequence). This CDR3 spans 14 amino acids. V lost 7 bases, J lost 4 bases, and 8 bases stayed unmatched. The CDR3 sequence is CASKKGQVADTQYF. The CDR3 DNA is TGTGCCAGCAAAAAAGGACAGGTAGCAGATACGCAGTATTTT.

The chain combines TRBV12-3 or TRBV12-4 with TRBJ1-1; D unclear. The CDR3 runs 13 residues. V lost 5 bases and J 4 bases, leaving 11 bases between the germline ends. CDR3 residues: CASSLNRGTEAFF. The CDR3 nucleotides are TGTGCCAGCAGTCTGAACCGGGGCACTGAAGCTTTCTTT.

The chain is built from TRBV2 and TRBJ1-3, with D possibly TRBD1 on 5 matching bases. Looked up from germline, CDR1 is SNHLY and CDR2 is FYNNEI. V was cut by 6 bases and J by 2 bases, with 14 bases left in between. The CDR3 is 15 amino acids. The CDR3 DNA reads TGTGCCAGCAGCCCGACAGATTTCGCTGGAAACACCATATATTTT. As protein: CASSPTDFAGNTIYF. Full variable domain (missing parts from reference TRBV2 and TRBJ1-3): EPEVTQTPSHQVTQMGQEVILRCVPISNHLYFYWYRQILGQKVEFLVSFYNNEISEKSEIFDDQFSVERPDGSNFTLKIRSTKLEDSAMYFCASSPTDFAGNTIYFGEGSWLTVV.

V usage is TRBV5-1 and J usage is TRBJ2-5; 14 bases align to TRBD2. CDR3 size: 15 residues. V lost 4 bases, J lost 5 bases, and 4 bases stayed unmatched. The germline V gene has CDR1 SGHRS and CDR2 YFSETQ. The CDR3 DNA sequence: TGCGCCAGCAGCCGGACTAGCGGGAGGTCGGAGACCCAGTACTTC. This codes for CASSRTSGRSETQYF.

This chain links TRBV21-1 with TRBJ2-7; the table names TRBD1, a call not compared with the DNA. TRBV21-1 is a pseudogene. The length of the CDR3 is 16 residues. The CDR3 DNA reads as TGTGCCAGCAGCAAAGCCCCGGGACAAAGCTCCTACGAGCAGTACTTC. Translation gives CASSKAPGQSSYEQYF.